These 30 T cell receptor beta chains originate from one sample sequenced in a study of blood T cell dynamics during melanoma immunotherapy. Stated time point: pre-treatment baseline. Clones were sequenced by immunoSEQ multiplex PCR, and TCRdb holds only the in-frame ones, with some missing. Of approximately 9,500 clones detected, less than 90% appear once; the ten largest clones hold roughly 9.1%. Specimen: blood, collected from a patient treated with checkpoint blockade. Receptors were obtained from a human donor with melanoma.

V is TRBV5-6 and J is TRBJ1-5, with 7 bases aligning to TRBD1. Looked up from germline, CDR1 is SGHDT and CDR2 is YYEEEE. Trimming at V came to 4 bases and at J to 7 bases, leaving 11 bases not matched to a gene. The CDR3 totals 15 residues. The chain's CDR3 is CASSIPNRGRQPQHF. CDR3 nucleotide sequence: TGTGCCAGCAGCATCCCAAACAGGGGCAGGCAGCCCCAGCATTTT.

V is TRBV6-1 and J is TRBJ1-1; D possibly corresponds to TRBD1 (6 bases). The CDR3 totals 16 residues. CDR1 and CDR2 from the germline V gene are MNHNS and SASEGT. V dropped 3 bases and J dropped 1 base, with 15 bases sitting between them. The CDR3 coding sequence is TGTGCCAGCAGTGATCCAGGGGCTTTGGGGAACACTGAAGCTTTCTTT. As protein: CASSDPGALGNTEAFF.

This rearrangement joins TRBV2 to TRBJ1-5, with 8 positions matching TRBD1. V lost 4 bases to trimming and J lost 6 bases; unmatched junction nucleotides: 5. Germline V gene lookup returns CDR1 SNHLY and CDR2 FYNNEI. This CDR3 has 14 residues. DNA of the CDR3: TGTGCCAGCAGTGGGCAGGGGGCGTCTCAGCCCCAGCATTTT. Its translation: CASSGQGASQPQHF.

The chain links TRBV5-1 to TRBJ2-3; weak D call: TRBD2 (6 bases). Trimming stripped 4 bases from V and 2 bases from J, with 14 bases between. Germline V gene data show CDR1 as SGHRS and CDR2 as YFSETQ. This CDR3 has 15 residues. The CDR3: CASSHRRAPTDTQYF. In nucleotides, the CDR3 is TGCGCCAGCAGCCACCGGAGGGCCCCCACAGATACGCAGTATTTT. Supplemented by reference TRBV5-1 and TRBJ2-3, the full variable domain reads KAGVTQTPRYLIKTRGQQVTLSCSPISGHRSVSWYQQTPGQGLQFLFEYFSETQRNKGNFPGRFSGRQFSNSRSEMNVSTLELGDSALYLCASSHRRAPTDTQYFGPGTRLTVL.

The V and J genes are TRBV7-9 and TRBJ2-6; tentative D call: TRBD1 (6 bases). V dropped 3 bases and J dropped 1 base, with 7 bases sitting between them. Germline V gene sequence: CDR1 SEHNR, CDR2 FQNEAQ (reference sequence). This CDR3 has 15 residues. The CDR3 sequence: CASSFGQSGANVLTF. DNA for the CDR3: TGTGCCAGCAGCTTTGGACAGTCTGGGGCCAACGTCCTGACTTTC.

The gene calls are TRBV5-1 and TRBJ1-4; TRBD1 matches at 7 bases. The germline V gene has CDR1 SGHRS and CDR2 YFSETQ. The junction had 14 bases not matched to a gene; V was cut back by 4 bases and J by 8 bases. The CDR3 runs 16 residues. CDR3 bases: TGCGCCAGCAGCGTAGACGGGACAGCGCCATGGGAAAAACTGTTTTTT. Translated: CASSVDGTAPWEKLFF.

This chain connects TRBV7-6 to TRBJ1-1, with D perhaps matching TRBD1 (5 bases). This CDR3 spans 18 amino acids. The germline V and J ends were trimmed by 3 bases and 0 bases, with 20 bases remaining between them. Germline loops: CDR1 SGHVS, CDR2 FNYEAQ. CDR3 in DNA: TGTGCCAGCAGCTTTGGGGTTGGGGCAGGGAGGGTGAACACTGAAGCTTTCTTT. Protein: CASSFGVGAGRVNTEAFF.

The chain is built from TRBV13 and TRBJ1-1; D is perhaps TRBD1 (6 bases). V lost 5 bases, J lost 1 base, and 14 bases lay in between. CDR1 is PRHDT and CDR2 is FYEKMQ in the germline V gene (reference sequence). The CDR3 loop spans 15 amino acids. The DNA for the CDR3 is TGTGCCAGCAGCCCTAGACAGGCCGGGAACACTGAAGCTTTCTTT. Translation gives CASSPRQAGNTEAFF. Combining the CDR3 with reference TRBV13 and TRBJ1-1 gives the whole variable domain AAGVIQSPRHLIKEKRETATLKCYPIPRHDTVYWYQQGPGQDPQFLISFYEKMQSDKGSIPDRFSAQQFSDYHSELNMSSLELGDSALYFCASSPRQAGNTEAFFGQGTRLTVV.

The rearrangement links TRBV18 to TRBJ1-5; D is uncertain. The germline CDR1 and CDR2 sequences are KGHSH and LQKENI. The CDR3 has 15 residues. With 1 base removed from V and 6 bases from J, the gap between germline ends came to 13 bases. Here the CDR3 DNA reads TGTGCCAGCTCACCACGCAGCGCTGTAGCTCAGCCCCAGCATTTT. Amino acids: CASSPRSAVAQPQHF.

In nucleotides, the CDR3 is TGCAGCGCAGGAACCATCGGGACAGCTAATGAAAAACTGTTTTTT. Translating it yields CSAGTIGTANEKLFF. V is TRBV29-1 and J is TRBJ1-4; 7 positions agree with TRBD1. V was pared by 7 bases and J by 3 bases, with 11 bases of the junction left unmatched. Per the germline V gene, CDR1 is SQVTM and CDR2 is ANQGSEA. The length of the CDR3 is 15 residues.

In its sample, this clone was seen a few times. The chain carries TRBV27 and TRBJ1-4, with D tentatively TRBD1 (5 bases). V lost 7 bases and J 0 bases, leaving 9 bases between the germline ends. Germline V gives CDR1 MNHEY, CDR2 SMNVEV (reference sequence). The CDR3 covers 14 residues. CDR3 residues: CASKGVATNEKLFF. DNA of the CDR3: TGTGCCAGCAAAGGGGTTGCAACTAATGAAAAACTGTTTTTT. The full variable domain, its missing parts supplied by reference TRBV27 and TRBJ1-4, is EAQVTQNPRYLITVTGKKLTVTCSQNMNHEYMSWYRQDPGLGLRQIYYSMNVEVTDKGDVPEGYKVSRKEKRNFPLILESPSPNQTSLYFCASKGVATNEKLFFGSGTQLSVL.

This sequence joins TRBV5-1 and TRBJ1-3, with 9 nucleotides matching TRBD1. The CDR3 is 15 residues long. The germline gives CDR1 SGHRS, CDR2 YFSETQ. V lost 4 bases and J lost 2; bases outside the gene matches: 4. CDR3: CASSTGQGTGNTIYF. In DNA, the CDR3 is TGCGCCAGCAGCACGGGACAGGGCACTGGAAACACCATATATTTT. The entire variable domain, with the rest obtained from reference TRBV5-1 and TRBJ1-3, is as follows: KAGVTQTPRYLIKTRGQQVTLSCSPISGHRSVSWYQQTPGQGLQFLFEYFSETQRNKGNFPGRFSGRQFSNSRSEMNVSTLELGDSALYLCASSTGQGTGNTIYFGEGSWLTVV.

This clone occurred a few times. The V gene is TRBV19, the J gene TRBJ2-7; D is perhaps TRBD2 (5 bases). Trimming left V 5 bases short and J 2 bases short, with 13 bases between. The CDR3 length is 14 residues. CDR1 is LNHDA, CDR2 SQIVND, per germline (reference sequence). CDR3 in amino acids: CASSPRTGTYEQYF. CDR3 coding DNA: TGTGCCAGTAGTCCCCGGACGGGGACCTACGAGCAGTACTTC.

The chain couples TRBV5-1 to TRBJ2-1, with 7 nucleotides matching TRBD2. The CDR3 covers 13 residues. Germline V gene sequence: CDR1 SGHRS, CDR2 YFSETQ. Unmatched junction bases numbered 5, after V lost 6 bases and J lost 5 bases. The CDR3 DNA follows: TGCGCCAGCACGCCCGGGACTAACAATGAGCAGTTCTTC. Amino acid sequence: CASTPGTNNEQFF.

The chain carries TRBV10-2 and TRBJ2-7; 12 positions match TRBD2. V shed 6 bases and J 3 bases; nucleotides not matched to a gene: 0. This CDR3 has 13 residues. Germline CDR1 and CDR2: WSHSY and SAAADI. The CDR3 region has the DNA TGCGCCAGCAGACTAGCGGGAGGCTACGAGCAGTACGTC. The encoded protein is CASRLAGGYEQYV.

V usage is TRBV7-9 and J usage is TRBJ2-1; TRBD1 aligns across 8 bases. V lost 5 bases and J lost 6; bases outside the gene matches: 9. The length of the CDR3 is 15 residues. Germline loops: CDR1 SEHNR, CDR2 FQNEAQ (reference sequence). The DNA for the CDR3 is TGTGCCAGCAGCCTTGGGCAGGGGGCGCGCAATGAGCAGTTCTTC. It is translated as CASSLGQGARNEQFF. Full variable domain (missing parts from reference TRBV7-9 and TRBJ2-1): DTGVSQNPRHKITKRGQNVTFRCDPISEHNRLYWYRQTLGQGPEFLTYFQNEAQLEKSRLLSDRFSAERPKGSFSTLEIQRTEQGDSAMYLCASSLGQGARNEQFFGPGTRLTVL.

V usage is TRBV14 and J usage is TRBJ1-4; D call uncertain. The V end lost 7 bases, the J end lost 5 bases, and 14 bases lay between the germline ends. The V gene's germline CDR1 is SGHDN and CDR2 FVKESK. This CDR3 has 14 amino acids. In nucleotides, the CDR3 is TGTGCCAGCACCCCGGTCCCATCCAATGAAAAACTGTTTTTT. Its protein is CASTPVPSNEKLFF.

The J gene is TRBJ2-7, the V gene TRBV5-4, with 11 bases lining up with TRBD1. The CDR3 spans 15 residues. V shed 0 bases, J shed 5 bases, and the junction held 4 bases outside the gene matches. Germline loops: CDR1 SGHNT, CDR2 YYREEE (reference sequence). CDR3 loop: CASSLARTGGNEQYF. The CDR3 DNA is TGTGCCAGCAGCTTGGCCAGGACAGGGGGCAACGAGCAGTACTTC.

The chain uses TRBV11-2 and TRBJ1-5; TRBD1 agrees at 10 bases. V dropped 5 bases and J dropped 0; count of bases not matched to a gene: 4. The CDR3 extends over 16 amino acids. Germline-derived CDR1 and CDR2 are SGHAT and FQNNGV. CDR3 sequence reads: CASSPGTGVSNQPQHF. The CDR3 DNA reads TGTGCCAGCAGCCCTGGGACAGGGGTTAGCAATCAGCCCCAGCATTTT.

The CDR3 sequence: CASTSREPNSPLHF. CDR3 bases: TGTGCCAGCACCTCCCGGGAGCCCAATTCACCCCTCCACTTT. The V call is TRBV27, the J call TRBJ1-6; D call uncertain. Per germline, CDR1 MNHEY and CDR2 SMNVEV (reference sequence). V lost 7 bases to trimming and J lost 7 bases, with 14 bases between them. The CDR3 length is 14 residues.

The CDR3 region is CATSPRTGGIQPQHF. Here the CDR3 DNA reads TGTGCCACCAGCCCCCGGACAGGGGGCATTCAGCCCCAGCATTTT. The V and J genes are TRBV15 and TRBJ1-5; 11 positions match TRBD1. The V gene end was trimmed by 5 bases and the J gene end by 6 bases; junction bases not matched to a gene: 6. Germline assignment: CDR1 LNHNV and CDR2 YYDKDF (reference sequence). The CDR3 length is 15 residues.

The chain recombines TRBV7-9 with TRBJ2-5; 10 positions agree with TRBD1. Losses at the gene ends were 8 bases for V and 5 bases for J; bases not matched to a gene: 8. The CDR3 spans 14 residues. Germline assignment: CDR1 SEHNR and CDR2 FQNEAQ (reference sequence). The CDR3 DNA reads as TGTGCCAGCGGTGACAGGGGGCAGGTGGAGACCCAGTACTTC. Protein sequence: CASGDRGQVETQYF.

The chain combines TRBV5-4 with TRBJ1-4; tentatively, D is TRBD1 (5 bases). The germline gives CDR1 SGHNT, CDR2 YYREEE (reference sequence). Trimming took off 3 bases at V and 8 bases at J, with 14 bases between the two ends. This CDR3 is 14 amino acids long. CDR3 coding DNA: TGTGCCAGCAGCTGGCGGGGCCACGGGGAAAAACTGTTTTTT. It encodes CASSWRGHGEKLFF.

The CDR3 nucleotides are TGTGCCAGCTTGGCGGGAGGCCTTGGCACAGATACGCAGTATTTT. Encoded protein: CASLAGGLGTDTQYF. The genes are TRBV28 and TRBJ2-3; 8 bases line up with TRBD2. The CDR3 extends over 15 amino acids. V dropped 8 bases and J dropped 1; count of bases not matched to a gene: 8. Per the germline V gene, CDR1 is MDHEN and CDR2 is SYDVKM.

The CDR3 DNA reads TGCGCCAGCAGCTTGGGACTAGCGGGACGGCCAGATACGCAGTATTTT. As protein: CASSLGLAGRPDTQYF. The V gene is TRBV5-1, the J gene TRBJ2-3, with 11 bases aligning to TRBD2. Germline CDR1 is SGHRS and CDR2 is YFSETQ. CDR3 length equals 16 residues. V shed 0 bases and J 4 bases; nucleotides not matched to a gene: 4.

The chain's CDR3 is CASSREPGTGGTETQYF. CDR3 DNA: TGCGCCAGCAGCCGAGAGCCCGGGACAGGGGGTACGGAGACCCAGTACTTC. The chain carries TRBV4-1 and TRBJ2-5; TRBD1 matches 11 bases. Trimming cost V 4 bases and J 5 bases; bases outside gene matches: 12. Germline V gene sequence: CDR1 MGHRA, CDR2 YSYEKL. This CDR3 region has 17 residues.

The J gene is TRBJ1-4, the V gene TRBV2; tentative D call: TRBD1 (5 bases). V dropped 8 bases and J dropped 7 bases, with 8 bases sitting between them. There are 11 residues in the CDR3. Germline V gives CDR1 SNHLY, CDR2 FYNNEI. CDR3 bases: TGTGCCAGCGGTACAGGTGAAAAACTGTTTTTT. This codes for CASGTGEKLFF. The complete variable domain, with remaining parts taken from reference TRBV2 and TRBJ1-4, reads EPEVTQTPSHQVTQMGQEVILRCVPISNHLYFYWYRQILGQKVEFLVSFYNNEISEKSEIFDDQFSVERPDGSNFTLKIRSTKLEDSAMYFCASGTGEKLFFGSGTQLSVL.

This chain joins TRBV9 and TRBJ2-1; perhaps D is TRBD1 or TRBD2 (5 bases each). The germline CDR1 and CDR2 sequences are SGDLS and YYNGEE. The CDR3 covers 13 residues. The ends were cut back, 4 bases at V and 6 bases at J, with 11 bases in the middle. The CDR3 here is CASSLGTGNEQFF. The CDR3, as DNA: TGTGCCAGCAGCTTAGGGACGGGCAATGAGCAGTTCTTC.

This sequence joins TRBV11-2 and TRBJ2-1; 11 nucleotides line up with TRBD2. The J segment lost 7 bases and the V segment lost 3 bases, leaving 14 bases of the junction unmatched. The CDR3 extends over 18 amino acids. Germline values: CDR1 SGHAT, CDR2 FQNNGV. The CDR3 spells CASSFSPSLAGGGNEQFF. DNA for the CDR3: TGTGCCAGCAGCTTCTCACCCTCTTTAGCGGGAGGGGGTAATGAGCAGTTCTTC.

The CDR3 bases are TGTGCCAGCAGCTTTGGGGCCCGGACTAGCAACAATGAGCAGTTCTTC. Translated: CASSFGARTSNNEQFF. This chain links TRBV12-1 with TRBJ2-1; the table's D call TRBD2 went unverified against the DNA. TRBV12-1 is labeled a pseudogene. This CDR3 is 16 amino acids long.